The rows below give T cell receptor beta chains drawn from one sample of a study of cytomegalovirus exposure and HLA in healthy donors. Sequenced by immunoSEQ multiplex PCR; TCRdb stores in-frame clones only, minus some. Among some 140,000 clones listed, around 77% were seen once. The sample consisted of PBMCs. The source of these receptors is a man aged 25-45 years in good health and CMV-seronegative. The CDR3 runs from the conserved cysteine through the conserved F or W. A D gene is named only where the DNA matches it firmly. Clone size is stated in some rows and not others, as once, few, many or a class when expanded.

J gene,V gene,clone size,D gene,CDR3 DNA,CDR3 protein
TRBJ2-1,TRBV18,.,TRBD1,TGTGCCAGCTCACCCTCCGGGACAGGGGGCTGGAATGAGCAGTTCTTC,CASSPSGTGGWNEQFF
TRBJ2-2,TRBV19,.,TRBD1,TGTGCCAGTAGTATGGGGACAGGGGACACCGGGGAGCTGTTTTTT,CASSMGTGDTGELFF
TRBJ1-1,TRBV7-3,once,.,TGTGCCAGCAGCGCTAACCCCAGAGGAGCGGCTTTCTTT,CASSANPRGAAFF
TRBJ2-7,TRBV27,.,.,TGTGCCAGCAGTTTAGTCGGCCCTCCGACTACCTACGAGCAGTACTTC,CASSLVGPPTTYEQYF
TRBJ1-4,TRBV2,.,TRBD1,TGTGCCAGCAGTGCTGAGTGGACAGGGGGAGTTGAAAAACTGTTTTTT,CASSAEWTGGVEKLFF
TRBJ2-1,TRBV5-1,.,.,TGCGCCAGCAGCGAAGAAGGGGTAGGTGTTGGGCAGTTCTTC,CASSEEGVGVGQFF
TRBJ1-1,TRBV19,.,.,TGTGCCAGTAGTATCGGGGGATCGGTCACTGAAGCTTTCTTT,CASSIGGSVTEAFF
TRBJ2-7,TRBV30,.,TRBD1,TGTGCCTGGAATCCCCGGGACAGCTCCTACGAGCAGTACTTC,CAWNPRDSSYEQYF
TRBJ1-4,TRBV2,.,.,TGTGCCAGCAGTGTTTACAGGGACGGTGAAAAACTGTTTTTT,CASSVYRDGEKLFF
TRBJ1-4,TRBV7-9,.,TRBD1,TGTGCCAGCAGCTGGGACAGGGGAGCAACTAATGAAAAACTGTTTTTT,CASSWDRGATNEKLFF
TRBJ2-7,TRBV15,.,.,TGTGCCACCAGCAGGTATACAGGGAACGACGAGCAGTACTTC,CATSRYTGNDEQYF
TRBJ1-1,TRBV19,.,TRBD1,TGTGCCAGTAGTCCCACAGGGGGCGCGTACATGAACACTGAAGCTTTCTTT,CASSPTGGAYMNTEAFF
TRBJ1-4,TRBV19,.,.,TGTGCCAGTAGTACAACAACTAATGAAAAACTGTTTTTT,CASSTTTNEKLFF
TRBJ2-7,TRBV30,.,.,TGTGCCTGGAGTTCTGGGCCCAAGGTGCCTTCCTACGAGCAGTACTTC,CAWSSGPKVPSYEQYF
TRBJ2-5,TRBV7-8,.,.,TGTGCCAGCAGCTTATCCCCGGGACGGGACTCGACCCAGTACTTC,CASSLSPGRDSTQYF
TRBJ1-1,TRBV5-1,.,.,TGCGCCAGCAGCTGGCAGGCGAACACTGAAGCTTTCTTT,CASSWQANTEAFF
TRBJ1-1,TRBV9,.,.,TGTGCCAGCAGCGTAGCGGGACACTCCAACACTGAAGCTTTCTTT,CASSVAGHSNTEAFF
TRBJ2-3,TRBV6-1,.,TRBD2,TGTGCCAGCGTCGGACTAGCGGGAGTAGATACGCAGTATTTT,CASVGLAGVDTQYF
TRBJ2-5,TRBV7-3,.,.,TGTGCCAGCAGCTTTGGGGGGAGAGCTGGAGAGACCCAGTACTTC,CASSFGGRAGETQYF
TRBJ1-2,TRBV19,.,.,TGTGCCAGTAAGAAGGACAGTGCCTTAGCTAACTATGGCTACACCTTC,CASKKDSALANYGYTF
TRBJ2-1,TRBV2,.,TRBD2,TGTGCCAGCAGTGTAAGCGGGGGCTACAATGAGCAGTTCTTC,CASSVSGGYNEQFF
TRBJ1-1,TRBV7-9,.,.,TGTGCCAGCAGCTCGGGGGACCAGGGGAACACTGAAGCTTTCTTT,CASSSGDQGNTEAFF
TRBJ2-1,TRBV11-3,once,.,TGTGCCAGCAGCTTAGATCTGTCTAGCAAAACTGAGCAGTTCTTC,CASSLDLSSKTEQFF
TRBJ2-7,TRBV6-5,.,.,TGTGCCAGCAGTTACTCAGGCGGTTCGACCTACGAGCAGTACTTC,CASSYSGGSTYEQYF
TRBJ2-1,TRBV4-1,.,TRBD2,TGCGCCAGCAGCCAAGATACAGCGGGGGGCTACAATGAGCAGCTCTTC,CASSQDTAGGYNEQLF
TRBJ2-1,TRBV27,.,TRBD2,TGTGCCAGCAGTTTATCGACTAGCGGGATGAACAATGAGCAGTTCTTC,CASSLSTSGMNNEQFF
TRBJ1-5,TRBV27,.,TRBD1,TGTGCCAGCAGTCTTCTAGCCGGGCAGGGGGATCAGCCCCAGCATTTT,CASSLLAGQGDQPQHF
TRBJ2-2,TRBV18,.,TRBD2,TGTGCCAGCTCACCAAGCTCACTAGCGGGAAACGCCGGGGAGCTGTTTTTT,CASSPSSLAGNAGELFF
TRBJ2-7,TRBV6-1,few,.,TGTGCCACCACTTTGAACTACGAGCAGTACTTC,CATTLNYEQYF
TRBJ1-5,TRBV13,.,.,TGTGCCAGCAGCGGAGGTCGGGGTCAGCCCCAGCATTTT,CASSGGRGQPQHF
TRBJ2-7,TRBV9,.,TRBD2,TGTGCCAGCAGCGTAGCTGGGCCGGGACTAGTTTTTCCAACCTACGAGCAGTACTTC,CASSVAGPGLVFPTYEQYF
TRBJ2-7,TRBV10-3,few,.,TGTGCCATCAGTGATGGTAGGGACTCCCTAGACGAGCAGTACTTC,CAISDGRDSLDEQYF
TRBJ2-7,TRBV9,.,TRBD2,TGTGCCAGCAGCGTAGGACTAGCGGGAGTTTCCTACGAGCAGTACTTC,CASSVGLAGVSYEQYF
TRBJ1-3,TRBV5-1,.,.,TGCGCCAGCAGCTTCGGGGGACTCTTAAATTTT,CASSFGGLLNF
TRBJ2-1,TRBV5-5,.,TRBD2,TGTGCCAGCAGCTGGGGACTAGCGGGAAGAAATGGAAATGAGCAGTTCTTC,CASSWGLAGRNGNEQFF
TRBJ2-2,TRBV6-1,.,.,TGTGCCAGCAGTCCGTCAGGGAACACCGGGGAGCTGTTTTTT,CASSPSGNTGELFF
TRBJ2-7,TRBV4-1,.,TRBD1,TGCGCCAGCAGACCCGGACAGGGAACCTACGAGCAGTACTTC,CASRPGQGTYEQYF
TRBJ1-5,TRBV28,.,.,TGTGCCAGCACCGTCCTACCTAGGCAGCCCCAGCATTTT,CASTVLPRQPQHF
TRBJ1-2,TRBV27,.,TRBD1,TGTGCCAGCAGTCTTGGACAGGGGCGGGACTATGGCTACACCTTC,CASSLGQGRDYGYTF
TRBJ2-2,TRBV28,few,.,TGTGCCAGCCGACAGGTACACGGGGAGCTGTTTTTT,CASRQVHGELFF